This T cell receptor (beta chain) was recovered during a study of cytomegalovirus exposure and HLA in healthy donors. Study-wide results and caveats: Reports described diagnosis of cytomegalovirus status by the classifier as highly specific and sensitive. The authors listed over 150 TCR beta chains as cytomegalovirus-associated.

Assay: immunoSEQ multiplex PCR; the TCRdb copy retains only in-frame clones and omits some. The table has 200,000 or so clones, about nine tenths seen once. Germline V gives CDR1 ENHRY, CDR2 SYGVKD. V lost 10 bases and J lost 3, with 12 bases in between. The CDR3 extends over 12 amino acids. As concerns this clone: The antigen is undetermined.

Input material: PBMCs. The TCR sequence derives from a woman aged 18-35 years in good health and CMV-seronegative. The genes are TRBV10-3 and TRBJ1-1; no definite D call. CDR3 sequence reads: CATAVPYTEAFF. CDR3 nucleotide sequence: TGTGCCACCGCGGTACCATACACTGAAGCTTTCTTT.